Included here is one T cell receptor beta chain sequence, with context. Its antigen is undetermined. Trimming took 1 base from V and 1 from J; bases not matched to a gene: 0. The CDR3 consists of 15 residues. Per germline, CDR1 SSHAT and CDR2 FNYEAQ (reference sequence). Controls came from buffy coats of healthy blood donors. This entry belongs to a study of STAT5B mutations in CD4+ large granular lymphocyte leukemia. The repertoire was sequenced with immunoSEQ multiplex PCR; TCRdb's copy has only in-frame clones and lacks some. The sample records under 35,000 clones, around 90% being singletons. Study-wide results and limits: 8/27 top patient clones versus 2/35 control clones were TRBV06-family. No patients shared main leukemic clonotypes, though roughly 25% appeared at low frequency elsewhere.

This chain joins TRBV7-7 and TRBJ2-2, with 7 bases matching TRBD2. Sequencing was done on a sample of CD4+ T cells from blood buffy coats. The receptor's source is a human donor in good health. CDR3 amino acids: CASSLGGGNTGELFF. As DNA, the CDR3 is TGTGCCAGCAGCTTAGGCGGGGGGAACACCGGGGAGCTGTTTTTT.